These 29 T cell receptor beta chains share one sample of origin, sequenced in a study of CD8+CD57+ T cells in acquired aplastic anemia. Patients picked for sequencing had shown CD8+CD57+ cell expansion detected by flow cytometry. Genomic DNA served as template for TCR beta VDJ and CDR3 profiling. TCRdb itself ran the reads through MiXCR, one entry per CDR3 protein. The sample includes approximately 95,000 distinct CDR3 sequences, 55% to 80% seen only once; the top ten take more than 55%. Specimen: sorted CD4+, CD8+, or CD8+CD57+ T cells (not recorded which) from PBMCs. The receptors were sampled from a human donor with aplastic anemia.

CDR3 region: CSLRRDTQYF. The DNA of the CDR3 is TGCAGCCTTCGTAGGGATACGCAGTATTTT. V and J are TRBV29-1 and TRBJ2-3; D is ambiguous. Trimming pared 8 bases from V and 6 bases from J, leaving 9 bases between. The CDR3 is made up of 10 amino acids. Germline values: CDR1 SQVTM, CDR2 ANQGSEA.

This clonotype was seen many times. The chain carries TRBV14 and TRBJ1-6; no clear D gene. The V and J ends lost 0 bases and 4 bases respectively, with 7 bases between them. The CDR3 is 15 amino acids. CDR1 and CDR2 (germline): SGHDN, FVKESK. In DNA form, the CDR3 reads TGTGCCAGCAGCCAAGAGACGGGATATAATTCACCCCTCCACTTT. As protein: CASSQETGYNSPLHF.

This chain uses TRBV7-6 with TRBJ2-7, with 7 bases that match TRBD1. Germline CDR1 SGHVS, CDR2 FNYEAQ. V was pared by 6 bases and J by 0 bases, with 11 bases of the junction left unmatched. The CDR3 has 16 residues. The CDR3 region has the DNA TGTGCCAGCAGTAAAGGGACAGCCCCCTCCTCCTACGAGCAGTACTTC. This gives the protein CASSKGTAPSSYEQYF.

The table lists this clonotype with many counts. DNA of the CDR3: TGTGCCAGCAGTTTATACCGCCCGGGAGGTGGGGAAGAGACCCAGTACTTC. This codes for CASSLYRPGGGEETQYF. The chain carries TRBV6-5 and TRBJ2-5; 7 bases agree with TRBD2. CDR3 size: 17 residues. Per germline, CDR1 MNHEY and CDR2 SVGAGI. Losses at the gene ends were 4 bases for V and 3 bases for J; bases not matched to a gene: 14.

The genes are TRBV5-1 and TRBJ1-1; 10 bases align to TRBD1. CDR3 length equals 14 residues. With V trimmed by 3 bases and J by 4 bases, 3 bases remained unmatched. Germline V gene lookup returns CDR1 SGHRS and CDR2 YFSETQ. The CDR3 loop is CASSSWTGGTEAFF. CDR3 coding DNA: TGCGCCAGCAGCTCGTGGACAGGGGGCACTGAAGCTTTCTTT.

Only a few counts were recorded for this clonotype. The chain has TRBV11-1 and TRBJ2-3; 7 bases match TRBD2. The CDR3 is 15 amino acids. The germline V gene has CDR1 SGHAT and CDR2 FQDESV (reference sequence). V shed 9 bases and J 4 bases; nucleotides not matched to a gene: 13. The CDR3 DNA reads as TGTGCCAGTCGATGGGGGGGAACGGGCTCAGATACGCAGTATTTT. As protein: CASRWGGTGSDTQYF.

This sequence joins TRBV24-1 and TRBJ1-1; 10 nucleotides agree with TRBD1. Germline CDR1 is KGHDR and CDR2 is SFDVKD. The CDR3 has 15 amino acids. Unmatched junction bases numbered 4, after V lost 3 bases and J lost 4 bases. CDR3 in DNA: TGTGCCACCAGTGATGGGGGACAGGGGAGCACTGAAGCTTTCTTT. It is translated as CATSDGGQGSTEAFF.

CDR3 in amino acids: CATSDRDLTLNEQFF. The CDR3 DNA sequence: TGTGCCACCAGTGACCGGGACCTAACCCTCAATGAGCAGTTCTTC. This chain uses TRBV24-1 with TRBJ2-1; D may correspond to TRBD1 or TRBD2 (5 bases each). Germline V gene sequence: CDR1 KGHDR, CDR2 SFDVKD. Between the trimmed V and J ends, which lost 4 bases and 6 bases, there was a span of 15 bases. This CDR3 is built from 15 residues.

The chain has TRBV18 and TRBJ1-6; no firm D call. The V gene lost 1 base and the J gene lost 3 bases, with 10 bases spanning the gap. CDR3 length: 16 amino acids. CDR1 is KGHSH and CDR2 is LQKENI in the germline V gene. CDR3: CASSPLGPRYNSPLHF. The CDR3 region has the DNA TGTGCCAGCTCACCACTTGGGCCCCGCTATAATTCACCCCTCCACTTT.

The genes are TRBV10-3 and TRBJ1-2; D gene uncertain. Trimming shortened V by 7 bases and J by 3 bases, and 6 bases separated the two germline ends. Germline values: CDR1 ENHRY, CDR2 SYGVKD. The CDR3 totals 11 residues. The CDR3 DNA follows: TGTGCCATCATGACCGACTATGGCTACACCTTC. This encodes CAIMTDYGYTF.

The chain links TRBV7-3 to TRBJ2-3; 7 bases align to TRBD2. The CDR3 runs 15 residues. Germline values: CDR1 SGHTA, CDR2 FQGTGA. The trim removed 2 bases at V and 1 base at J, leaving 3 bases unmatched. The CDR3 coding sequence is TGTGCCAGCAGCTTACAAAGCGGGGGCACAGATACGCAGTATTTT. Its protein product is CASSLQSGGTDTQYF.

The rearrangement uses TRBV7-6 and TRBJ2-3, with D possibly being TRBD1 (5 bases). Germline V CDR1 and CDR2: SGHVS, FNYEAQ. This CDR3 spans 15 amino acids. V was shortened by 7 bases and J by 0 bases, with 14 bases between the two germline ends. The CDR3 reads CASTEGARSTDTQYF. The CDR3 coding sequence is TGTGCCAGCACTGAAGGGGCGCGTAGCACAGATACGCAGTATTTT.

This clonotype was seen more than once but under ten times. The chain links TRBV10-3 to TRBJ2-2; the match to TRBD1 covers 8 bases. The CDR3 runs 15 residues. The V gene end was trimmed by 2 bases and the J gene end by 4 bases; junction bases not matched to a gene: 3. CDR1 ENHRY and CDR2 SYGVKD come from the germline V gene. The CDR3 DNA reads TGTGCCATCAGTGAGACAGGGGGTAGCACCGGGGAGCTGTTTTTT. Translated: CAISETGGSTGELFF.

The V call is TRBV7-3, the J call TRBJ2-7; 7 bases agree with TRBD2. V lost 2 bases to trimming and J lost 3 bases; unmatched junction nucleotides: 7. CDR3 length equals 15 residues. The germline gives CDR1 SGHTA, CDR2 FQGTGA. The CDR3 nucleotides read TGTGCCAGCAGCTTATATCCTAGCGGAAACTACGAGCAGTACTTC. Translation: CASSLYPSGNYEQYF. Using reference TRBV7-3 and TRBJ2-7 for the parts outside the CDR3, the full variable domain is GAGVSQTPSNKVTEKGKYVELRCDPISGHTALYWYRQSLGQGPEFLIYFQGTGAADDSGLPNDRFFAVRPEGSVSTLKIQRTERGDSAVYLCASSLYPSGNYEQYFGPGTRLTVT.

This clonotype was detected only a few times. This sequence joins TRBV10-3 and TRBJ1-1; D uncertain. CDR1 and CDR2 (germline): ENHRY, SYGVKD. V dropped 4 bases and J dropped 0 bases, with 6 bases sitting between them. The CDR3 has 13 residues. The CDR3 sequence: CAISGGVNTEAFF. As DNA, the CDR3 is TGTGCCATCAGTGGTGGAGTGAACACTGAAGCTTTCTTT.

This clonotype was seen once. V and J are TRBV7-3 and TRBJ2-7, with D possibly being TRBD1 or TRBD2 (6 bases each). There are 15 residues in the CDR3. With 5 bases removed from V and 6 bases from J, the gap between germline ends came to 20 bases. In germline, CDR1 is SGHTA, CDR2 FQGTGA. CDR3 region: CASSPQGGSSREQYF. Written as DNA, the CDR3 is TGTGCCAGCAGCCCCCAAGGGGGGTCAAGTCGCGAGCAGTACTTC.

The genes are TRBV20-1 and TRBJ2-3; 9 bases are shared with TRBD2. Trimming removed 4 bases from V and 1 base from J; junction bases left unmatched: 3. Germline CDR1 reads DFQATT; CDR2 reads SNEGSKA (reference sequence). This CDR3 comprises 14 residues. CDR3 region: CSAKLAGRTDTQYF. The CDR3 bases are TGCAGTGCTAAACTAGCGGGTCGCACAGATACGCAGTATTTT.

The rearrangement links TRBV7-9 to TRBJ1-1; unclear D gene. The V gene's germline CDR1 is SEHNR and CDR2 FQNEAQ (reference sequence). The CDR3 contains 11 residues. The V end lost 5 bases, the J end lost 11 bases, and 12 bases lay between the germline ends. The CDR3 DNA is TGTGCCAGCAGCCTTTTCCAAGGCGCTTTCTTT. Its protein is CASSLFQGAFF. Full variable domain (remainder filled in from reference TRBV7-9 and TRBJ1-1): DTGVSQNPRHKITKRGQNVTFRCDPISEHNRLYWYRQTLGQGPEFLTYFQNEAQLEKSRLLSDRFSAERPKGSFSTLEIQRTEQGDSAMYLCASSLFQGAFFGQGTRLTVV.

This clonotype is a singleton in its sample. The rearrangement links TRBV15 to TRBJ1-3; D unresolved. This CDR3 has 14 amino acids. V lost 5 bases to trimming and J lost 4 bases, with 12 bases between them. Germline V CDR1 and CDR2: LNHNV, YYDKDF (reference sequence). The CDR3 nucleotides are TGTGCCACCAGCGGAGTGATGCGAGGAAACACCATATATTTT. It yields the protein CATSGVMRGNTIYF. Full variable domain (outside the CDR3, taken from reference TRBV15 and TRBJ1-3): DAMVIQNPRYQVTQFGKPVTLSCSQTLNHNVMYWYQQKSSQAPKLLFHYYDKDFNNEADTPDNFQSRRPNTSFCFLDIRSPGLGDTAMYLCATSGVMRGNTIYFGEGSWLTVV.

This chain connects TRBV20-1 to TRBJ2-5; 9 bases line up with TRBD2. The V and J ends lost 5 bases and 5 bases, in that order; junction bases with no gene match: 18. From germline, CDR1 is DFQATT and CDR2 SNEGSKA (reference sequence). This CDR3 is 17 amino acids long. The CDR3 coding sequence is TGCAGTGCTCCGGAATCCACTAGCGGGTGGGGCTTTGAGACCCAGTACTTC. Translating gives CSAPESTSGWGFETQYF.

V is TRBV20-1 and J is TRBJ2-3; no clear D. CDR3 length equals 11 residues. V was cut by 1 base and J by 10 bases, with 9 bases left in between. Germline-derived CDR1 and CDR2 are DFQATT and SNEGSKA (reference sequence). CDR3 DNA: TGCAGTGCTAGAGGTCACCCAGCGCAGTATTTT. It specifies CSARGHPAQYF.

CDR3 in amino acids: CAISPSGGASYNEQFF. The CDR3 DNA reads TGTGCCATCAGTCCTAGCGGGGGGGCGTCCTACAATGAGCAGTTCTTC. V usage is TRBV10-3 and J usage is TRBJ2-1; 12 nucleotides match TRBD2. J gave up 1 base and V 5 bases, and 3 bases lay outside the gene matches. CDR1 is ENHRY and CDR2 is SYGVKD in the germline V gene. The CDR3 has 16 residues.

The CDR3 DNA is TGTGCCATCAGTGACGGGGCATCGGGGGAGCTGTTTTTT. Its translation is CAISDGASGELFF. The J gene is TRBJ2-2, the V gene TRBV10-3; either TRBD1 or TRBD2 may supply D (5 bases each). The CDR3 extends over 13 amino acids. The ends were cut back, 3 bases at V and 8 bases at J, with 10 bases in the middle. From germline, CDR1 is ENHRY and CDR2 SYGVKD.

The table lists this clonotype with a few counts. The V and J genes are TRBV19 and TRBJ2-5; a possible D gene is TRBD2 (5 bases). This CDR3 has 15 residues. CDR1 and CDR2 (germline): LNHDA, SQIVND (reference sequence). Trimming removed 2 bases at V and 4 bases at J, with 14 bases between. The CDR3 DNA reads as TGTGCCAGTAGTATACCAGCCCCCGGAGGAGAGACCCAGTACTTC. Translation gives CASSIPAPGGETQYF.

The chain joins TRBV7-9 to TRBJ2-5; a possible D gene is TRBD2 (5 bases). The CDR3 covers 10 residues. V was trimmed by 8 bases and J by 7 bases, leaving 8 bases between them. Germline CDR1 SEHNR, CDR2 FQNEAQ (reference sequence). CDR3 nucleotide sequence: TGTGCCAGCGGACTCGGGACCCAGTACTTC. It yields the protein CASGLGTQYF.

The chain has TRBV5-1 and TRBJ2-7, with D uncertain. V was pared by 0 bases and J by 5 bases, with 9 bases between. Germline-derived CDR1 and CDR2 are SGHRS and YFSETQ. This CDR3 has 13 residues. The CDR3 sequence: CASSLGPRHEQYF. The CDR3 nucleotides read TGCGCCAGCAGCTTGGGACCAAGGCACGAGCAGTACTTC.

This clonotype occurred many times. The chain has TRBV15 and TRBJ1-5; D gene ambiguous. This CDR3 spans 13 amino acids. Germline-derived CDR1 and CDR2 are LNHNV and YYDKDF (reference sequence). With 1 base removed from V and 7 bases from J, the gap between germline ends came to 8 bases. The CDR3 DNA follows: TGTGCCACCAGCAGAGTTGGCGGCCAGCCCCAGCATTTT. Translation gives CATSRVGGQPQHF. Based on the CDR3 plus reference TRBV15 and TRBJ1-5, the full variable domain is DAMVIQNPRYQVTQFGKPVTLSCSQTLNHNVMYWYQQKSSQAPKLLFHYYDKDFNNEADTPDNFQSRRPNTSFCFLDIRSPGLGDTAMYLCATSRVGGQPQHFGDGTRLSIL.

In DNA, the CDR3 is TGCGCCAGCAGCCAAGATGTCGGTGCCTACGAGCAGTACTTC. Protein: CASSQDVGAYEQYF. The rearrangement links TRBV4-3 to TRBJ2-7; D not resolved. In germline, CDR1 is LGHNA, CDR2 YSLEER. V was shortened by 0 bases and J by 2 bases, with 8 bases between the two germline ends. CDR3 length: 14 amino acids.

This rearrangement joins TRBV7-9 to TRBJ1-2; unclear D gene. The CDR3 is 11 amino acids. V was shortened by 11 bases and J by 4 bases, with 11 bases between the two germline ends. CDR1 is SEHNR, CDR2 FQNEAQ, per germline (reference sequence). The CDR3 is CAGGVSYGYTF. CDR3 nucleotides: TGTGCCGGAGGTGTAAGCTATGGCTACACCTTC.